The next 27 T cell receptor beta chains were all read from a single sample in a study of tumor-infiltrating lymphocytes in primary liver carcinoma. The study extracted blood RNA from unsorted whole blood and also extracted germline DNA. A primer matching the constant region was used to make TCR beta cDNA from approximately 0.55 ug of total RNA. Sequencing libraries for TCR beta derived from three nested multiplex PCR rounds that used slightly modified ARM-PCR. TRBV1-TRBV30 forward primers paired with a C-beta reverse primer drove the first two PCR rounds, around 10 cycles each. Using its own MiXCR run on the multiplex PCR reads, TCRdb lists one record per CDR3 protein. Among 330,000 or so distinct CDR3 sequences listed, approximately 64% were seen once. The material sequenced was peripheral blood. The receptors shown here come from a middle-aged man with primary liver carcinoma and hepatitis B virus infection.

CDR3 sequence reads: CATLGGELFF. The CDR3 nucleotides are TGTGCCACCCTGGGAGGGGAGCTGTTTTTT. This chain uses TRBV11-2 with TRBJ2-2; D gene ambiguous. The CDR3 is made up of 10 amino acids. V lost 10 bases and J 8 bases, leaving 8 bases between the germline ends. The germline V gene encodes CDR1 SGHAT and CDR2 FQNNGV. The full variable domain, completed using reference TRBV11-2 and TRBJ2-2, is EAGVAQSPRYKIIEKRQSVAFWCNPISGHATLYWYQQILGQGPKLLIQFQNNGVVDDSQLPKDRFSAERLKGVDSTLKIQPAKLEDSAVYLCATLGGELFFGEGSRLTVL.

As regards this clonotype: This may be a read error: a much more frequent sequence differs by one nucleotide. The chain carries TRBV29-1 and TRBJ2-1; 9 positions match TRBD1. The CDR3 runs 14 residues. Germline values: CDR1 SQVTM, CDR2 ANQGSEA. CDR3 bases: TGCAGCGTTGAGGGGGACAGGGCCTACAATGGGCAGTTCTTC. Translated: CSVEGDRAYNGQFF.

Note on this clonotype: A read error may explain this, as a much larger clone is one base away. The CDR3 reads CASSYSGTGSYGYTF. In DNA, the CDR3 is TGTGCCAGCAGTTACTCGGGTACAGGCAGCTATGGCTACACCTTC. V gene TRBV6-5 combines with J gene TRBJ1-2, with D perhaps matching TRBD1 (5 bases). Trimming left V 0 bases short and J 4 bases short, with 12 bases between. CDR3 length: 15 residues. Looked up from germline, CDR1 is MNHEY and CDR2 is SVGAGI.

With respect to this clonotype: A clone one base away is much larger, so this may be a read error. This chain uses TRBV12-3 or TRBV12-4 with TRBJ2-3; no clear D. There are 14 residues in the CDR3. CDR3 sequence: CASSLVAGTDTRYF. CDR3 DNA sequence: TGTGCCAGCAGTTTAGTTGCCGGCACAGATACGCGGTATTTT.

About this clonotype itself: One junction end does not reproduce the germline sequence, and a read error may be involved. The genes are TRBV10-3 and TRBJ1-2, with D unresolved. CDR3 length: 11 residues. The germline CDR1 and CDR2 sequences are ENHRY and SYGVKD. CDR3 bases: TGTGCCATCAGTGATCCGGGAACCTTACACTTC. This sequence encodes CAISDPGTLHF.

Points on this clonotype: The junction departs from germline at one end; a sequencing error may be responsible. This chain links TRBV24-1 with TRBJ1-3; no clear D. CDR1 KGHDR and CDR2 SFDVKD come from the germline V gene. CDR3 length equals 14 residues. The CDR3 coding sequence is TGTGCCACCAGTGATCCAGAAATTGGAAACACCGTATATTTT. This codes for CATSDPEIGNTVYF.

This clonotype has at least ten counts. The CDR3 loop is CASSDGRVPYQETQYF. CDR3 DNA: TGTGCCAGCAGCGATGGAAGGGTGCCGTACCAAGAGACCCAGTACTTC. The rearrangement uses TRBV6-1 and TRBJ2-5; no clear D. This CDR3 spans 16 amino acids. Trimming removed 6 bases from V and 0 bases from J, with 17 bases in between. Germline CDR1 reads MNHNS; CDR2 reads SASEGT.

Comment on this clonotype: A much larger clone differs from this one at a single base, so this may be a read error. The V call is TRBV6-6, the J call TRBJ2-6; D may be TRBD1 (6 bases). Trimming shortened V by 6 bases and J by 0 bases, and 18 bases separated the two germline ends. CDR3 length: 18 residues. Germline V gives CDR1 MNHNY, CDR2 SVGAGI (reference sequence). Here the CDR3 reads CASSDPVQGFSGANVLTF. CDR3 sequence (DNA): TGTGCCAGCAGCGACCCGGTACAGGGTTTCTCTGGGGCCAACGTCCTGACTTTC.

Regarding this clonotype: Without the conserved terminal phenylalanine or tryptophan, this CDR3 likely stems from a read error. V usage is TRBV11-2 and J usage is TRBJ2-1; no definite D call. V shed 5 bases and J shed 10 bases, with 18 bases lying between them. Germline V gene sequence: CDR1 SGHAT, CDR2 FQNNGV. The CDR3 spans 14 residues. The CDR3: CASSPTTWLGEQFV. As DNA, the CDR3 is TGTGCCAGCAGCCCAACAACATGGCTTGGAGAGCAGTTCGTC.

Of note for this clonotype: The junction and the germline gene differ at one end; a read error may be behind it. The V gene is TRBV6-5, the J gene TRBJ1-1, with 7 positions matching TRBD1. This CDR3 region has 14 residues. Germline V lookup: CDR1 MNHEY, CDR2 SVGAGI. The chain's CDR3 is CAGFSTGRMTEAFF. CDR3 sequence (DNA): TGTGCCGGCTTTTCGACAGGGAGGATGACTGAGGCTTTCTTT.

This chain joins TRBV23-1 and TRBJ2-3; 12 nucleotides line up with TRBD2. TRBV23-1 is an ORF; its function is uncertain. Trimming took 0 bases from V and 2 from J; bases not matched to a gene: 21. This CDR3 is built from 23 residues. DNA of the CDR3: TGCGCCAGCAGTCAATCGGAGGTGTGGGCAGCGGGACTAGCGGGTACAATCACAGATACGCAGTATTTT. The encoded protein is CASSQSEVWAAGLAGTITDTQYF.

About this clonotype: Being one base from a much bigger clone, this may be a read error. The chain carries TRBV5-6 and TRBJ2-2; D is unclear. Germline V gene data show CDR1 as SGHDT and CDR2 as YYEEEE. The CDR3 has 12 residues. DNA of the CDR3: TGTACCAGCAGCTTGGTTCTCGGGGAGCTGTTTTTT. Translating gives CTSSLVLGELFF.

This clonotype was seen many times. The rearrangement joins TRBV14 to TRBJ2-7, with a weak D call TRBD2 (6 bases). The length of the CDR3 is 13 residues. Trimming removed 5 bases at V and 1 base at J, with 9 bases between. Per the germline V gene, CDR1 is SGHDN and CDR2 is FVKESK. CDR3 residues: CASSGSGSYEQYF. The CDR3 region has the DNA TGTGCCAGCAGCGGAAGCGGGTCCTACGAGCAGTACTTC.

This clonotype turned up a few times. The CDR3 sequence is CASTPSGGLYNEQFF. The CDR3 region has the DNA TGTGCCAGCACCCCCTCGGGGGGCCTCTACAATGAGCAGTTCTTC. The chain combines TRBV28 with TRBJ2-1, with a weak D call TRBD2 (7 bases). Trimming removed 7 bases at V and 3 bases at J, with 16 bases between. The V gene's germline CDR1 is MDHEN and CDR2 SYDVKM. This CDR3 is 15 amino acids long.

The table lists this clonotype with a count of one. Given a much more abundant clone one base away, this may be a read error. CDR3 sequence: CASGYSPGNEQFF. The CDR3 DNA follows: TGTGCCAGCGGTTACTCCCCTGGCAATGAGCAGTTCTTC. This chain uses TRBV6-5 with TRBJ2-1; D is unclear. Per germline, CDR1 MNHEY and CDR2 SVGAGI. This CDR3 is 13 amino acids long.

This clonotype has at least ten counts. The chain couples TRBV6-6 to TRBJ2-1; perhaps TRBD2 as D (5 bases). This CDR3 is 15 amino acids long. CDR1 and CDR2 from the germline V gene are MNHNY and SVGAGI (reference sequence). The germline V and J ends were trimmed by 2 bases and 2 bases, with 10 bases remaining between them. The CDR3 reads CASSYLAGAYNEQFF. In DNA, the CDR3 is TGTGCCAGCAGTTACCTTGCGGGTGCCTACAATGAGCAGTTCTTC.

This clonotype has a count of ten or more. The rearrangement joins TRBV10-3 to TRBJ1-3; D not certain. V lost 3 bases, J lost 4 bases, and 4 bases lay in between. Per germline, CDR1 ENHRY and CDR2 SYGVKD. This CDR3 has 12 amino acids. The CDR3 sequence is CAISDQGNTIYF. The CDR3 coding sequence is TGTGCCATCAGTGACCAGGGAAACACCATATATTTT.

The chain is built from TRBV10-3 and TRBJ1-5; a weak D match, TRBD1 (6 bases). Germline CDR1 and CDR2: ENHRY and SYGVKD. Trimming cost V 8 bases and J 5 bases, with 13 bases left between them. The CDR3 runs to 13 residues. The CDR3 spells CAIGQGTHQPQHF. CDR3 in DNA: TGTGCCATCGGTCAGGGGACCCATCAGCCCCAGCATTTT.

This chain uses TRBV12-3 or TRBV12-4 with TRBJ1-2, with D unclear. V lost 3 bases and J lost 11, with 16 bases in between. The CDR3 covers 13 residues. As DNA, the CDR3 is TGTGCCAGCAGTTTCTTGAGGGAGGCTGGTTACACCTTC. Its protein product is CASSFLREAGYTF.

The chain is built from TRBV10-3 and TRBJ1-2; no definite D call. The CDR3 consists of 13 residues. Germline V gene lookup returns CDR1 ENHRY and CDR2 SYGVKD. V lost 3 bases and J lost 6, with 11 bases in between. The CDR3 loop reads CAISESPGDGYTF. CDR3 nucleotides: TGTGCCATCAGTGAAAGCCCAGGCGATGGCTACACCTTC.

Turning to this clonotype: The germline gene is not matched at one end of the junction; a read error may be the cause. The rearrangement joins TRBV10-1 to TRBJ2-2; possibly TRBD2 for D (5 bases). The V gene's germline CDR1 is WNHNN and CDR2 SYGVQD (reference sequence). The CDR3 totals 13 residues. The CDR3 loop reads CPSSARGTGELFF. CDR3 nucleotide sequence: TGCCCCAGCAGTGCCAGAGGGACCGGGGAGCTGTTTTTT.

This clonotype occurred once. No conserved phenylalanine or tryptophan ends this CDR3, so it is likely a read error. This chain joins TRBV11-2 and TRBJ2-3, with a possible D match to TRBD2 (5 bases). The V and J ends lost 4 bases and 0 bases respectively, with 17 bases between them. The germline V gene has CDR1 SGHAT and CDR2 FQNNGV. The CDR3 totals 17 residues. This CDR3 is CASSCGQCPISTDTQYL. The CDR3 DNA is TGTGCCAGCAGCTGCGGGCAATGCCCAATAAGCACAGATACGCAGTATCTT.

Concerning this clonotype: This may arise from a read error, as a much more abundant clone is one base away. This rearrangement joins TRBV10-3 to TRBJ2-1, with 9 bases aligning to TRBD1. V shed 7 bases, J shed 4 bases, and the junction held 5 bases outside the gene matches. This CDR3 is built from 14 residues. Germline values: CDR1 ENHRY, CDR2 SYGVKD. For the CDR3, the DNA is TGTGCCATCATTGTTGGGACAGGGTACAATGAGCAGTTCTTC. It encodes CAIIVGTGYNEQFF.

As concerns this clonotype: A read error may be the cause here, since a much bigger clone is one base away. V usage is TRBV6-5 and J usage is TRBJ2-5; TRBD2 might be the D (5 bases). CDR3 length: 15 residues. CDR1 and CDR2 (germline): MNHEY, SVGAGI. The V and J ends lost 0 bases and 5 bases respectively, with 13 bases between them. CDR3 sequence: CASSYSSGSAETQYF. As DNA, the CDR3 is TGTGCCAGCAGTTACTCGAGCGGCAGTGCCGAGACCCAGTACTTC.

As regards this clonotype: A much bigger clone sits one base away, suggesting this may be a read error. The chain couples TRBV6-2 or TRBV6-3 to TRBJ2-7, with 9 bases fitting TRBD1. The CDR3 consists of 16 residues. After removal of 7 bases from V and 2 bases from J, the junction contained 12 bases not matched to a gene. Germline V gene lookup returns CDR1 MNHEY and CDR2 SVGEGT. The CDR3 sequence: CASIDPDRGSPYEQYF. The CDR3 DNA follows: TGTGCCAGCATTGACCCCGACAGGGGGAGCCCCTACGAGCAGTACTTC.

This clonotype was seen only a few times. Germline is not matched at one junction end, which may reflect a read error. The J gene is TRBJ2-7, the V gene TRBV11-2, with 11 positions matching TRBD2. CDR1 is SGHAT, CDR2 FQNNGV, per germline. CDR3 length: 15 amino acids. The CDR3 is CASSTIAGGPHEQYF. DNA of the CDR3: TGTGCCAGCAGCACTATAGCGGGAGGGCCCCACGAACAGTACTTC.

This clonotype appeared once. Mismatch with germline at one junction end may stem from a read error. This sequence joins TRBV11-2 and TRBJ2-2; possibly TRBD2 for D (5 bases). Per germline, CDR1 SGHAT and CDR2 FQNNGV. CDR3 length equals 17 residues. CDR3 loop: CASSPPPQWQRSGELFF. The CDR3 DNA is TGTGCCAGCAGCCCCCCACCGCAGTGGCAGAGGTCCGGGGAGCTGTTCTTT.